This T cell receptor beta chain is from a study of human T cells and chemical hapten exposure. Study-wide background: Small volume differences among pooled libraries mainly caused per-sample TCR yield variation.

Noted time point: patch test 2, 6 weeks after DPC sensitization. Treatment described: therapeutic diphenylcyclopropenone sensitization with weekly scalp DPC. The CDR3 is 14 amino acids. V was clipped by 5 bases and J by 4 bases; unmatched bases: 4. Germline lookup yields CDR1 MNHNY and CDR2 SVGAGI (reference sequence). TCRdb processed the RACE reads anew with MiXCR; each CDR3 protein has one entry. The sample includes nearly 95,000 distinct CDR3 sequences, roughly 9.6% of them seen just once. The specimen comprised whole blood, sampled in connection with sensitization to the hapten diphenylcyclopropenone (DPC). The TCR comes from a middle-aged man with alopecia areata. Some clones in this sample may be carry-over from other donors' samples. The rearrangement links TRBV6-6 to TRBJ1-1; 10 nucleotides agree with TRBD1. The CDR3 spells CASSPRDRGTEAFF. The CDR3 region has the DNA TGTGCCAGCAGTCCCCGGGACAGGGGCACTGAAGCTTTCTTT.